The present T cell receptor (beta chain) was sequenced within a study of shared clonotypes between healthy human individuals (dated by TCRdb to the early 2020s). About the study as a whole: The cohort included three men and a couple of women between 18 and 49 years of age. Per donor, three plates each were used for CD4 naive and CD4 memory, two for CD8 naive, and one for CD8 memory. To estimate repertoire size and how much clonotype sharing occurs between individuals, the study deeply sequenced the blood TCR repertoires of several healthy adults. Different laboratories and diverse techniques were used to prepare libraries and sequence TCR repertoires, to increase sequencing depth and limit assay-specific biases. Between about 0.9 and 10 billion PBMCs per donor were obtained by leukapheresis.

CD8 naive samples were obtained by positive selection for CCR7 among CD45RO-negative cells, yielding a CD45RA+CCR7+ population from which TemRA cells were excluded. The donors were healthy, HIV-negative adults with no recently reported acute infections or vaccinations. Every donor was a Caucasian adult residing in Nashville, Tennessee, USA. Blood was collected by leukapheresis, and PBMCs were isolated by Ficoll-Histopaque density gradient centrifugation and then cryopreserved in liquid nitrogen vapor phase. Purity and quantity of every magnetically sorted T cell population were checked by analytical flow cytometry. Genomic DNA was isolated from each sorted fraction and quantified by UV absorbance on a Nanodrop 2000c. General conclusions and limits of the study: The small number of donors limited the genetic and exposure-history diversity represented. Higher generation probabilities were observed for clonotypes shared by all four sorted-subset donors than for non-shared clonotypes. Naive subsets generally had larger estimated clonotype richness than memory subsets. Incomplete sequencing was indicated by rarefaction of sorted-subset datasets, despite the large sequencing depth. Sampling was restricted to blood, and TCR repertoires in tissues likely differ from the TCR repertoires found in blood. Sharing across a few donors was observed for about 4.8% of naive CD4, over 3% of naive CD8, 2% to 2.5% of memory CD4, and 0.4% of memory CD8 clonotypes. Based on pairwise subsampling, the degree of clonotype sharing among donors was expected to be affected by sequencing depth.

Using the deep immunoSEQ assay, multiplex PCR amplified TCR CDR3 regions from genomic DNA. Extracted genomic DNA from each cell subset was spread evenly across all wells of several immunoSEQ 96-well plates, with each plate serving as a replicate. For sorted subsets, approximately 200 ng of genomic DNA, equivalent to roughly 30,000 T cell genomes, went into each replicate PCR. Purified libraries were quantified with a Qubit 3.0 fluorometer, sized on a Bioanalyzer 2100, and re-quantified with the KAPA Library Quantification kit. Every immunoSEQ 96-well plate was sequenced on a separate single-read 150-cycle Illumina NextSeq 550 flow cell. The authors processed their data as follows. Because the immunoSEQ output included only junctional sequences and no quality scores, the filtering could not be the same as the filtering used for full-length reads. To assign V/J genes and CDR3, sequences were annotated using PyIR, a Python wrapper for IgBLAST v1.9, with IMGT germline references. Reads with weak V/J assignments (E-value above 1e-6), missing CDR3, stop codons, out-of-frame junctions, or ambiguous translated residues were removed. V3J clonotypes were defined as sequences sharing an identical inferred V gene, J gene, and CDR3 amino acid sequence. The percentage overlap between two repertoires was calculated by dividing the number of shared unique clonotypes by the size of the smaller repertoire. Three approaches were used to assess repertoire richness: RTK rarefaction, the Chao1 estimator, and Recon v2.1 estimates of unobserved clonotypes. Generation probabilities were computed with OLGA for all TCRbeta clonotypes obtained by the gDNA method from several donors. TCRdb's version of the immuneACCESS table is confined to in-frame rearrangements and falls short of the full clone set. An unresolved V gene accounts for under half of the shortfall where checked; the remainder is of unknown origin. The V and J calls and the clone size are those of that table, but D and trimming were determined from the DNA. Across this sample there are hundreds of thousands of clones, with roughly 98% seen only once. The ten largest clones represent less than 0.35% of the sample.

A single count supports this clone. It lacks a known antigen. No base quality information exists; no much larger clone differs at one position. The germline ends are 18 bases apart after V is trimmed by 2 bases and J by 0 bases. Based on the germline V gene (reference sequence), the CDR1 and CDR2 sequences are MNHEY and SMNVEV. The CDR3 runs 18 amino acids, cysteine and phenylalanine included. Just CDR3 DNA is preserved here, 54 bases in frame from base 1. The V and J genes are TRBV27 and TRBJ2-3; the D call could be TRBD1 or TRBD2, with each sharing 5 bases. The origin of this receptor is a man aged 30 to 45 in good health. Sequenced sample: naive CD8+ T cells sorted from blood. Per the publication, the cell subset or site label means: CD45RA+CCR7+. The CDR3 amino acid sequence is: CASSLPGTHYGSTDTQYF. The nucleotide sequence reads TGTGCCAGCAGTTTACCCGGGACCCATTACGGTAGCACAGATACGCAGTATTTT.